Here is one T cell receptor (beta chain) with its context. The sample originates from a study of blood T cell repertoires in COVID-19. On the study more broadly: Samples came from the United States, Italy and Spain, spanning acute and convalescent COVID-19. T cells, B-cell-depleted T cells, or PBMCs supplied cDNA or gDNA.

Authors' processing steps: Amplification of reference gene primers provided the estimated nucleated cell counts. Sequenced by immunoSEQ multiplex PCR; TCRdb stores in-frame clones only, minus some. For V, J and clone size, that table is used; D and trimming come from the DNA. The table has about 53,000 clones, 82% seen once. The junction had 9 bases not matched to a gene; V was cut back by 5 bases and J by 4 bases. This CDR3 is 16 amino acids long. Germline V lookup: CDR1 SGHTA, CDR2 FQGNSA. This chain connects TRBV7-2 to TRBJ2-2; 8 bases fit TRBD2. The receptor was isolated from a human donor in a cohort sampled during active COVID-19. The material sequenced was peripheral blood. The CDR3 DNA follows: TGTGCCAGCAGCGTAACGGGAGGGTGGAGCACCGGGGAGCTGTTTTTT. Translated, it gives CASSVTGGWSTGELFF.